The entry below gives a single T cell receptor beta chain sequence along with its context. Recruitment covered some 25 US areas and drew participants whose ages spanned roughly 18 to 100 years. Per the study methods: By means of reference gene primer amplification, nucleated cell counts were estimated. The protocol was immunoSEQ multiplex PCR, while the TCRdb copy is restricted to in-frame clones and leaves out a portion. V, J and clone size derive from that table, while D and trimming were established from the DNA sequence. The repertoire has 110,000 to 150,000 clones, roughly 84% of them found once; the top ten carry 5.5%. The sample comes from a study of blood T cell repertoires in COVID-19. Across the study: Specimens from acute and convalescent COVID-19 originated in the United States, Italy and Spain. From T cells, B-cell-depleted T cells, or PBMCs came the material, which was cDNA or gDNA.

With V trimmed by 2 bases and J by 2 bases, 3 bases remained unmatched. Germline V gene data show CDR1 as SGHRS and CDR2 as YFSETQ. This CDR3 has 16 residues. The sequence was obtained from a man aged 40-49 years with acute COVID-19. The V and J genes are TRBV5-1 and TRBJ2-5, with 13 nucleotides matching TRBD2. Sequenced: PBMCs or T cells enriched from blood (not recorded which). The CDR3, as DNA: TGCGCCAGCAGCTTCGGGACTAGCGGGACTCAAGAGACCCAGTACTTC. It codes for CASSFGTSGTQETQYF.